A selection of T cell receptor beta chains follows, all from one sample in a study of T cell repertoires in cytomegalovirus infection. TCRdb recomputed calls from the reads with MiXCR, one row per CDR3 protein. The sample carries about 300,000 distinct CDR3 sequences, 9.6% recorded once. Material for sequencing was PBMCs. The receptor source for this set is a human donor in good health (CMV status not recorded). Some clones in this sample may be carry-over from other donors' samples. The CDR3 runs from the conserved cysteine through the conserved F or W. The D gene is left open where the match is weak. A clone size is listed for some rows: how often the clone was seen (once, few, many), or a class if it is expanded.

CDR3aa	CDR3nt	v_gene	j_gene	abundance	d_gene
CASSADDRDTDTQYF	TGTGCCAGCAGCGCCGACGACCGGGATACAGATACGCAGTATTTT	TRBV7-9	TRBJ2-3	.	.
CASSQNSGGGETQYF	TGTGCCAGCAGCCAAAATAGCGGGGGAGGAGAGACCCAGTACTTC	TRBV4-2	TRBJ2-5	.	TRBD2
CASSQTGTSLTGELFF	TGTGCCAGCAGCCAAACCGGGACTAGCCTCACCGGGGAGCTGTTTTTT	TRBV14	TRBJ2-2	many	TRBD2
CATSVVRAKNIQYF	TGTGCCACCAGTGTAGTGAGAGCCAAAAACATTCAGTACTTC	TRBV24-1	TRBJ2-4	.	.
CASSQDERDQPQHF	TGCGCCAGCAGCCAAGATGAGAGGGATCAGCCCCAGCATTTT	TRBV4-1	TRBJ1-5	many	.
CAIKLGVPGTEAFF	TGTGCCATCAAGCTGGGCGTGCCGGGGACTGAAGCTTTCTTT	TRBV10-3	TRBJ1-1	many	.
CATSREAAMGYTF	TGTGCCACCAGCAGAGAGGCGGCGATGGGCTACACCTTC	TRBV15	TRBJ1-2	many	.
CSAGEYGYTF	TGCAGTGCTGGGGAATATGGCTACACCTTC	TRBV20-1	TRBJ1-2	few	.
CSVGRMRLAGGQETQYF	TGCAGCGTTGGCCGCATGAGACTAGCGGGGGGACAAGAGACCCAGTACTTC	TRBV29-1	TRBJ2-5	few	TRBD2
CASSGGKGEQFF	TGTGCCAGTAGCGGGGGGAAGGGTGAGCAGTTCTTC	TRBV2	TRBJ2-1	.	TRBD2
CASSQGLFRGAETQYF	TGTGCCAGCAGCCAAGGGCTCTTTCGGGGAGCAGAGACCCAGTACTTC	TRBV7-2	TRBJ2-5	many	.
CASSRQEGSEAFF	TGTGCCAGCAGCAGACAGGAGGGCAGTGAAGCTTTCTTT	TRBV7-3	TRBJ1-1	many	.
CAISSGLAGGGEQFF	TGTGCCATCAGCTCCGGACTAGCGGGGGGCGGTGAGCAGTTCTTC	TRBV10-3	TRBJ2-1	.	TRBD2
CASSLAGLANRGGTQYF	TGTGCCAGCAGCTTGGCCGGTCTAGCGAACAGGGGCGGTACGCAGTATTTT	TRBV5-6	TRBJ2-3	.	.
CASSRRQGSSYEQYF	TGTGCCAGCAGTCGCCGACAGGGAAGCTCCTACGAGCAGTACTTC	TRBV6-1	TRBJ2-7	many	TRBD1
CASTPYSNQPQHF	TGTGCCAGCACCCCGTATAGCAATCAGCCCCAGCATTTT	TRBV6-6	TRBJ1-5	many	.
CASSLALPGDEQFF	TGTGCCAGCAGCTTAGCGCTTCCCGGGGATGAGCAGTTCTTC	TRBV7-2	TRBJ2-1	many	.
CASSLRRVTEAFF	TGTGCCAGCAGCTTACGCAGGGTCACTGAAGCTTTCTTT	TRBV7-2	TRBJ1-1	many	.
CSVVPKETQYF	TGCAGCGTTGTCCCAAAAGAGACCCAGTACTTC	TRBV29-1	TRBJ2-5	many	.
CASSEYPEPQETQYF	TGTGCCAGCAGTGAATACCCCGAACCTCAAGAGACCCAGTACTTC	TRBV25-1	TRBJ2-5	many	.
CASSSRPYEQFF	TGTGCCAGCAGCTCTAGGCCCTATGAGCAGTTCTTC	TRBV7-9	TRBJ2-1	many	.
CASSSRQSGANVLTF	TGTGCCAGCAGTTCCAGACAGTCTGGGGCCAACGTCCTGACTTTC	TRBV7-9	TRBJ2-6	many	.
CASTLVATGTHEQFF	TGTGCCAGCACCCTAGTAGCGACGGGGACCCATGAGCAGTTCTTC	TRBV6-2/TRBV6-3	TRBJ2-1	many	.
CASRRLAGGADTQYF	TGTGCCAGCAGGCGACTAGCGGGAGGGGCAGATACGCAGTATTTT	TRBV7-2	TRBJ2-3	many	TRBD2
CASSWRGQETQYF	TGTGCCAGCAGCTGGAGGGGGCAAGAGACCCAGTACTTC	TRBV7-2	TRBJ2-5	many	.
CASTRQGREETQYF	TGTGCCAGCACCCGACAGGGAAGGGAAGAGACCCAGTACTTC	TRBV6-6	TRBJ2-5	many	TRBD1
CAISTTSGGFDTQYF	TGTGCCATCAGTACCACTAGCGGGGGTTTTGATACGCAGTATTTT	TRBV10-3	TRBJ2-3	.	TRBD2
CASSLASPGVSDTQYF	TGTGCCAGCAGCTTGGCCTCCCCGGGAGTGTCGGATACGCAGTATTTT	TRBV5-5	TRBJ2-3	many	.
CSARSGPGGELFF	TGCAGTGCTAGGTCCGGGCCCGGCGGGGAGCTGTTTTTT	TRBV20-1	TRBJ2-2	.	.
CASSYGGAANTGELFF	TGTGCCAGCAGTTACGGGGGCGCCGCGAACACCGGGGAGCTGTTTTTT	TRBV6-2/TRBV6-3	TRBJ2-2	many	.
CASSLGDRYQETQYF	TGTGCCAGCAGCTTAGGGGACAGGTACCAAGAGACCCAGTACTTC	TRBV7-2	TRBJ2-5	many	TRBD1
CASSYSGDAGSPLHF	TGTGCCAGCAGTTACTCGGGGGACGCAGGTTCACCCCTCCACTTT	TRBV6-5	TRBJ1-6	many	.
CSVAGTGPFNEQFF	TGCAGCGTTGCCGGGACAGGGCCTTTCAATGAGCAGTTCTTC	TRBV29-1	TRBJ2-1	many	TRBD1
CASSKMGGGNQPQHF	TGTGCCAGCAGCAAGATGGGCGGGGGCAATCAGCCCCAGCATTTT	TRBV7-2	TRBJ1-5	many	.
CASSPRRGDYQPQHF	TGTGCCAGCAGCCCCAGGAGGGGGGACTATCAGCCCCAGCATTTT	TRBV7-8	TRBJ1-5	many	.
CASSLQDTGELFF	TGTGCCAGCAGCTTACAGGACACCGGGGAGCTGTTTTTT	TRBV11-2	TRBJ2-2	many	.
CATSRGIGTGYNEQFF	TGTGCCACCAGCAGAGGAATCGGGACAGGGTACAATGAGCAGTTCTTC	TRBV15	TRBJ2-1	.	TRBD1
CASSPTGFTDNSPLHF	TGTGCCAGCTCACCTACAGGGTTTACGGATAATTCACCCCTCCACTTT	TRBV18	TRBJ1-6	many	.
CASSPPRGRGTDTQYF	TGTGCCAGCAGCCCCCCCAGGGGAAGAGGGACAGATACGCAGTATTTT	TRBV7-2	TRBJ2-3	.	.
CASSVRGIYGYTF	TGTGCCAGCAGCGTCCGGGGGATCTATGGCTACACCTTC	TRBV7-2	TRBJ1-2	many	.
CASGLVLRDRGTDTQYF	TGTGCTAGTGGTTTGGTCCTCCGGGACAGAGGCACAGATACGCAGTATTTT	TRBV12-5	TRBJ2-3	few	TRBD1
CASSSGTGLMGEKLFF	TGTGCCAGCAGTTCTGGGACAGGCTTGATGGGCGAAAAACTGTTTTTT	TRBV6-6	TRBJ1-4	many	TRBD1
CASSWGEETQYF	TGTGCCAGCAGTTGGGGGGAAGAGACCCAGTACTTC	TRBV12-3/TRBV12-4	TRBJ2-5	few	.
CSADRALSYEQFF	TGCAGTGCTGACCGGGCACTATCGTATGAGCAGTTCTTC	TRBV20-1	TRBJ2-1	.	.
CATRRSYEQYF	TGTGCCACCCGGCGTAGCTACGAGCAGTACTTC	TRBV6-5	TRBJ2-7	many	.
CSARDTGQGPEAFF	TGCAGTGCTAGAGATACAGGGCAAGGGCCTGAAGCTTTCTTT	TRBV20-1	TRBJ1-1	many	.
CASTRTGYTEAFF	TGTGCCAGCACCCGGACAGGGTACACTGAAGCTTTCTTT	TRBV6-5	TRBJ1-1	.	TRBD1
CASSFPGQRISGANVLTF	TGTGCCAGCAGCTTTCCGGGACAGCGAATCTCTGGGGCCAACGTCCTGACTTTC	TRBV5-4	TRBJ2-6	many	TRBD1